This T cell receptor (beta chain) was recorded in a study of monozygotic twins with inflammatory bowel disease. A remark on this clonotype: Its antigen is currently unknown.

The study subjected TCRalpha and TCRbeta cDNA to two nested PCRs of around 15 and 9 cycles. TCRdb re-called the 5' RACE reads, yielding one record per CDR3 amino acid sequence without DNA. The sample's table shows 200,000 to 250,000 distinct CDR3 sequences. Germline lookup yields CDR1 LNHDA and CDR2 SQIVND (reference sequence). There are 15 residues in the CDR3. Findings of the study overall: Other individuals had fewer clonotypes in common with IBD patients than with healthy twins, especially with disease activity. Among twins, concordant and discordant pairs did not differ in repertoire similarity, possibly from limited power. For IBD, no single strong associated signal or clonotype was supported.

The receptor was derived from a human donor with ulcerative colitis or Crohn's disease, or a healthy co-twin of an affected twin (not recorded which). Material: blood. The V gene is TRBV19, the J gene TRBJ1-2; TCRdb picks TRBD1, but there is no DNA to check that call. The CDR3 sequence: CASSPPTGGKDGYTF.